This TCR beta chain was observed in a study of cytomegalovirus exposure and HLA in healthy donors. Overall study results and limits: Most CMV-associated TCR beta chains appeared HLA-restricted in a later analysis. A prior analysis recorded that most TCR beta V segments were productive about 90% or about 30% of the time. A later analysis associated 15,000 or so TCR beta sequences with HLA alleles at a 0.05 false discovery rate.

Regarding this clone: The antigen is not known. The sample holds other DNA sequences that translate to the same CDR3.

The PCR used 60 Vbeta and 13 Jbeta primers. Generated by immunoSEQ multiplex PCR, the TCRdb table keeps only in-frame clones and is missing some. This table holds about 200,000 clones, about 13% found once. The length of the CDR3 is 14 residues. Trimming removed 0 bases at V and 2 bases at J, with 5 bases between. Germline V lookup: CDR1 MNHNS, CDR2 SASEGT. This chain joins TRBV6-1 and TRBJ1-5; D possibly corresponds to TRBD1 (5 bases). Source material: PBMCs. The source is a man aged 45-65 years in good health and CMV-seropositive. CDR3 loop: CASSEAGGNQPQHF. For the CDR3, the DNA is TGTGCCAGCAGTGAAGCAGGGGGCAATCAGCCCCAGCATTTT.